This T cell receptor beta chain was identified during a study of shared clonotypes between healthy human individuals. For the study at large: The composition of the donors was a couple of women and a few men aged 18 to 49. General study points: Estimated richness was generally greater in naive than memory subsets.

A note on this clone: Its antigen is currently unknown.

Genomic DNA (from each subset) was split evenly across several immunoSEQ plates. This table comes from immunoSEQ multiplex PCR, and its TCRdb copy is limited to in-frame clones, with some not included. The repertoire holds 550,000 to 800,000 clones, with roughly 87% as singletons. This CDR3 comprises 16 residues. Germline V gene sequence: CDR1 SGHAT, CDR2 FQNNGV. Trimming cost V 2 bases and J 1 base, with 13 bases left between them. This TCR came from a man between 18 and 29 years old in good health. Some clones in this sample may be carry-over from other donors' samples. The chain combines TRBV11-2 with TRBJ2-3; D gene unclear. The sample comprised memory CD8+ T cells from PBMCs. The subset: CD45RO+ cells pooled with CCR7-negative TemRA cells. The chain's CDR3 is CASSLRWPEGTDTQYF. Here the CDR3 DNA reads TGTGCCAGCAGCTTAAGGTGGCCTGAGGGCACAGATACGCAGTATTTT.